Presented here are 20 T cell receptor beta chains from one specimen sequenced in a study of cytomegalovirus exposure and HLA in healthy donors. Assay: immunoSEQ multiplex PCR; the TCRdb copy retains only in-frame clones and omits some. The sample consists of about 280,000 clones, 80% to 90% of them appearing once. Sequencing used PBMCs. Every receptor here comes from a young woman in good health and CMV-seronegative.

This clone is a singleton in its sample. This chain uses TRBV4-3 with TRBJ1-2, with 7 bases fitting TRBD1. V gave up 1 base and J gave up 8 bases; unmatched junction bases: 13. The CDR3 consists of 16 residues. CDR1 LGHNA and CDR2 YSLEER come from the germline V gene. The CDR3 reads CASSQVWAETGNGYTF. The CDR3 nucleotides are TGCGCCAGCAGCCAAGTATGGGCTGAGACAGGGAACGGCTACACCTTC.

The CDR3 is CASSYGGKWNTEAFF. DNA for the CDR3: TGTGCCAGCAGTTACGGGGGGAAGTGGAACACTGAAGCTTTCTTT. V and J are TRBV6-5 and TRBJ1-1; a possible D gene is TRBD1 (5 bases). V was pared by 2 bases and J by 1 base, with 11 bases between. CDR1 and CDR2 from the germline V gene are MNHEY and SVGAGI. The CDR3 consists of 15 residues.

V gene TRBV19 combines with J gene TRBJ1-2; D gene unclear. This CDR3 comprises 14 residues. Germline loops: CDR1 LNHDA, CDR2 SQIVND (reference sequence). The V end was cut by 3 bases, the J end by 0 bases, with 8 bases between. The CDR3 DNA follows: TGTGCCAGTAGTATGCCCGGGGCTAACTATGGCTACACCTTC. Protein sequence: CASSMPGANYGYTF.

In DNA form, the CDR3 reads TGTGCCAGCACCCCGGGGGGCTACGAGCAGTACTTC. It is translated as CASTPGGYEQYF. The chain has TRBV28 and TRBJ2-7; 7 nucleotides align to TRBD2. V shed 7 bases and J 3 bases; nucleotides not matched to a gene: 3. CDR1 is MDHEN, CDR2 SYDVKM, per germline. CDR3 length: 12 residues.

The chain links TRBV10-1 to TRBJ1-1, with D unresolved. V shed 4 bases and J shed 1 base, with 10 bases lying between them. CDR3 length: 14 amino acids. The germline gives CDR1 WNHNN, CDR2 SYGVQD (reference sequence). DNA of the CDR3: TGCGCCAGCAGTGGCGGAGGGAAGAACACTGAAGCTTTCTTT. This sequence encodes CASSGGGKNTEAFF.

V gene TRBV6-1 combines with J gene TRBJ1-5; D is ambiguous. V was shortened by 8 bases and J by 7 bases, with 15 bases between the two germline ends. Germline V gene data show CDR1 as MNHNS and CDR2 as SASEGT. This CDR3 contains 13 residues. CDR3 loop: CASPGGNRQPQHF. Written as DNA, the CDR3 is TGTGCCAGCCCCGGAGGGAATAGACAGCCCCAGCATTTT.

The J gene is TRBJ1-2, the V gene TRBV28, with a weak D call TRBD1 (6 bases). V shed 3 bases and J shed 5 bases, with 13 bases lying between them. This CDR3 spans 14 amino acids. CDR1 and CDR2 from the germline V gene are MDHEN and SYDVKM. The CDR3 DNA sequence: TGTGCCAGCAGTTTCCTAAACAGGGAGTATGGCTACACCTTC. Its translation is CASSFLNREYGYTF.

This clone has a single count. The gene calls are TRBV9 and TRBJ2-3; no clear D gene. V was trimmed by 0 bases and J by 6 bases, leaving 5 bases between them. The CDR3 consists of 12 residues. Germline lookup yields CDR1 SGDLS and CDR2 YYNGEE. This CDR3 reads CASSVGADTQYF. The CDR3 nucleotides are TGTGCCAGCAGCGTAGGGGCGGATACGCAGTATTTT.

The chain carries TRBV4-1 and TRBJ1-1; 9 nucleotides match TRBD1. The CDR3 length is 17 residues. V gave up 1 base and J gave up 1 base; unmatched junction bases: 7. From germline, CDR1 is MGHRA and CDR2 YSYEKL. The CDR3 here is CASSQGVGQGKNTEAFF. The CDR3 DNA follows: TGCGCCAGCAGCCAAGGTGTGGGACAGGGAAAGAACACTGAAGCTTTCTTT.

J is TRBJ1-2 and V is TRBV27; 7 bases are shared with TRBD1. Germline lookup yields CDR1 MNHEY and CDR2 SMNVEV (reference sequence). The CDR3 is 15 amino acids. The V and J ends lost 5 bases and 0 bases, in that order; junction bases with no gene match: 6. CDR3 nucleotides: TGTGCCAGCAGTCCAAACAGGGGCCCTAACTATGGCTACACCTTC. This encodes CASSPNRGPNYGYTF.

This chain joins TRBV30 and TRBJ1-1; D is unresolved. Germline loops: CDR1 GTSNPN, CDR2 SVGIG (reference sequence). The V gene lost 0 bases and the J gene lost 0 bases, with 8 bases spanning the gap. The CDR3 loop spans 14 amino acids. CDR3 protein: CAWSVGRLNTEAFF. CDR3 coding DNA: TGTGCCTGGAGTGTGGGGAGATTGAACACTGAAGCTTTCTTT.

To note about this clone: At the DNA level, this CDR3 is encoded by other sequences in the same sample as well. The gene calls are TRBV5-1 and TRBJ1-2; D ambiguous. Germline CDR1 reads SGHRS; CDR2 reads YFSETQ. Trimming removed 0 bases from V and 0 bases from J, with 6 bases in between. This CDR3 has 14 amino acids. The CDR3 nucleotides read TGCGCCAGCAGCTTGGACACGACTAACTATGGCTACACCTTC. Translated: CASSLDTTNYGYTF. The variable domain in full, with the rest retrieved from reference TRBV5-1 and TRBJ1-2, is KAGVTQTPRYLIKTRGQQVTLSCSPISGHRSVSWYQQTPGQGLQFLFEYFSETQRNKGNFPGRFSGRQFSNSRSEMNVSTLELGDSALYLCASSLDTTNYGYTFGSGTRLTVV.

The chain couples TRBV18 to TRBJ1-1, with D tentatively TRBD1 (5 bases). This CDR3 is built from 15 residues. The V gene lost 3 bases and the J gene lost 2 bases, with 13 bases spanning the gap. Germline V CDR1 and CDR2: KGHSH, LQKENI. The CDR3, as DNA: TGTGCCAGCTCACCGGGGGACTTACTCAACACTGAAGCTTTCTTT. It translates to CASSPGDLLNTEAFF.

The V call is TRBV7-2, the J call TRBJ1-2; 11 bases are shared with TRBD1. This CDR3 has 16 amino acids. Losses at the gene ends were 2 bases for V and 7 bases for J; bases not matched to a gene: 9. Germline V gene lookup returns CDR1 SGHTA and CDR2 FQGNSA. In DNA form, the CDR3 reads TGTGCCAGCAGCTTAAACTTCGGACAGGGGGCGATTGGCTACACCTTC. It yields the protein CASSLNFGQGAIGYTF.

The chain uses TRBV28 and TRBJ1-1, with D perhaps TRBD1 (6 bases). CDR3 size: 14 residues. Germline CDR1 reads MDHEN; CDR2 reads SYDVKM. The ends were cut back, 5 bases at V and 0 bases at J, with 10 bases in the middle. The CDR3 DNA follows: TGTGCCAGCAGTCCGGACAGCTTGAACACTGAAGCTTTCTTT. This codes for CASSPDSLNTEAFF.

The gene calls are TRBV4-3 and TRBJ1-1; unclear D gene. The CDR3 extends over 14 amino acids. The V gene lost 0 bases and the J gene lost 4 bases, with 9 bases spanning the gap. Per germline, CDR1 LGHNA and CDR2 YSLEER. Here the CDR3 DNA reads TGCGCCAGCAGCCAAGAAAGAGGGTCCACTGAAGCTTTCTTT. Translated: CASSQERGSTEAFF.

The rearrangement joins TRBV18 to TRBJ2-7, with no clear D. Trimming took off 2 bases at V and 4 bases at J, with 9 bases between the two ends. Germline assignment: CDR1 KGHSH and CDR2 LQKENI. CDR3 size: 13 residues. The CDR3 DNA follows: TGTGCCAGCTCACCAGCGCACTCTTACGAGCAGTACTTC. Its protein product is CASSPAHSYEQYF.

This rearrangement joins TRBV2 to TRBJ1-2; 7 positions match TRBD1. The CDR3 has 16 amino acids. Per the germline V gene, CDR1 is SNHLY and CDR2 is FYNNEI. After removal of 3 bases from V and 4 bases from J, the junction contained 11 bases not matched to a gene. In DNA form, the CDR3 reads TGTGCCAGCAGTGACCCTTACAGGGGTTCAAGCTATGGCTACACCTTC. Protein sequence: CASSDPYRGSSYGYTF.

The gene calls are TRBV11-3 and TRBJ2-7, with D hard to call. This CDR3 is 13 amino acids long. From germline, CDR1 is SGHNT and CDR2 YENEEA. In DNA, the CDR3 is TGTGCTATTAAACCGAGGAGTTCCTACGAGCAGTACTTC. It encodes CAIKPRSSYEQYF.

V and J are TRBV7-9 and TRBJ2-2; D is undetermined. Trimming shortened V by 3 bases and J by 8 bases, and 16 bases separated the two germline ends. Germline V gene data show CDR1 as SEHNR and CDR2 as FQNEAQ (reference sequence). The CDR3 has 15 residues. This chain's CDR3 is CASSFGEAVAGELFF. The CDR3 nucleotides are TGTGCCAGCAGCTTCGGAGAGGCGGTCGCTGGGGAGCTGTTTTTT.